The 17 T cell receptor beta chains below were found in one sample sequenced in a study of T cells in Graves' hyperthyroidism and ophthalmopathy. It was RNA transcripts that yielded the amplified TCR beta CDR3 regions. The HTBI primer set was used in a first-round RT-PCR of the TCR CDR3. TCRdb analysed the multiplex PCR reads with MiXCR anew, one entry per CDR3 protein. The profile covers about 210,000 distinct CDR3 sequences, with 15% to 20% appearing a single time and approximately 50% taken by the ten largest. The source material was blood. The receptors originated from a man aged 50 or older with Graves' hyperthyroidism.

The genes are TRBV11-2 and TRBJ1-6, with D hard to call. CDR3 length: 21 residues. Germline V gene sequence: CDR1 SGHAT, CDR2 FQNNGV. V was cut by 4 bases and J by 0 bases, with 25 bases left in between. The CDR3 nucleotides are TGTGCCAGCAGCTCCCTCCATAACCCCTGGACGGAGAGCTCCTATAATTCACCCCTCCACTTT. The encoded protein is CASSSLHNPWTESSYNSPLHF.

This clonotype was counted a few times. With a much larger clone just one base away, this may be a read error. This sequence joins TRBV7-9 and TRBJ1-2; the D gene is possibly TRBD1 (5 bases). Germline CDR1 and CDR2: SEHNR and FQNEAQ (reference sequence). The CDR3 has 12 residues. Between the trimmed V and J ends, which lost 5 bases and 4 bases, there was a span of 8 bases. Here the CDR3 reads CASSRDGYGYTF. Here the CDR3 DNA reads TGTGCCAGCAGCCGGGACGGCTATGGCTACACCTTC.

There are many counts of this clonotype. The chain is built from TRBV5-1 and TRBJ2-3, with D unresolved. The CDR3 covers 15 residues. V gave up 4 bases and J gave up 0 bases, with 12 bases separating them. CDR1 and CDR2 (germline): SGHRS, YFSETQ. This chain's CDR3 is CASSPERPSTDTQYF. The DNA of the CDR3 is TGCGCCAGCAGCCCGGAGCGCCCTAGCACAGATACGCAGTATTTT.

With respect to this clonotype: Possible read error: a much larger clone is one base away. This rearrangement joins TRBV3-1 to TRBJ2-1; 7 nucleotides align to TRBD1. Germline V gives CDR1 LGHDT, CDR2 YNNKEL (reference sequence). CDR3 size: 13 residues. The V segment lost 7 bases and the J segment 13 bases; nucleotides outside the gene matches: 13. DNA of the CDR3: TGTGCCAGCACCCACAAAGTGAGGGGGCCCCAGTTCTTC. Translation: CASTHKVRGPQFF.

The CDR3 DNA is TGTGCCAGCAGTGAAGTAGGGGAAGGCTACGAGCAGTACTTC. This codes for CASSEVGEGYEQYF. The genes are TRBV6-1 and TRBJ2-7; TRBD1 might be the D (5 bases). V was shortened by 1 base and J by 3 bases, with 10 bases between the two germline ends. The CDR3 has 14 amino acids. Germline CDR1 and CDR2: MNHNS and SASEGT.

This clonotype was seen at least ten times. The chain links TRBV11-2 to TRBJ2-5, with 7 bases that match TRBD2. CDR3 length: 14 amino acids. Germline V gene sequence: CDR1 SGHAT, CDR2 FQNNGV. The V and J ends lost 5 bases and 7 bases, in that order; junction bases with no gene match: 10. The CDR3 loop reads CASSIAGTIGTQYF. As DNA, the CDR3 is TGTGCCAGCAGCATTGCCGGGACTATCGGGACCCAGTACTTC.

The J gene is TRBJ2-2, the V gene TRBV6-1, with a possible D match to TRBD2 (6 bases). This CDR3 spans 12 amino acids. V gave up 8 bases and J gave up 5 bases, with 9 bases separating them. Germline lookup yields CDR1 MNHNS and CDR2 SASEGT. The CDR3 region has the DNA TGTGCCAGCGGGAGGTTAACCGGGGAGCTGTTTTTT. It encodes CASGRLTGELFF.

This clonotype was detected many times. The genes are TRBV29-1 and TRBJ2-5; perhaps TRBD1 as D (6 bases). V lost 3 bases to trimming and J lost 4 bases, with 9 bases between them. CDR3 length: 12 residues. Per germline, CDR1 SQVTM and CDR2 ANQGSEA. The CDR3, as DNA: TGCAGCGTTGATCAACAGGGAGAGACCCAGTACTTC. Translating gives CSVDQQGETQYF.

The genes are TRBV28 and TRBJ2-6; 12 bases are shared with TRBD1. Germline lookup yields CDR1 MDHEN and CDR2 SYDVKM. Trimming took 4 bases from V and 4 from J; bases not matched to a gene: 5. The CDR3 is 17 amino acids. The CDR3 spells CASSSGTGGDGANVLTF. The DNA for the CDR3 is TGTGCCAGCAGTTCCGGGACAGGGGGCGACGGGGCCAACGTCCTGACTTTC.

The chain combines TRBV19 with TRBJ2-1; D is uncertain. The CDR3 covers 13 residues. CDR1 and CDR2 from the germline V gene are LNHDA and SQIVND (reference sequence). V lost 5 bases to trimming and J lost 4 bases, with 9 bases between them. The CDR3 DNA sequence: TGTGCCAGTAGTTTAACGGATTACAATGAGCAGTTCTTC. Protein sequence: CASSLTDYNEQFF.

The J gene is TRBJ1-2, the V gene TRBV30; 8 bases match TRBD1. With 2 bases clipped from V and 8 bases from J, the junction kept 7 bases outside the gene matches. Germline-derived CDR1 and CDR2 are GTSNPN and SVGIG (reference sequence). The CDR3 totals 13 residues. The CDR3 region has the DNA TGTGCCTGGAGTTCGAGGACAGGGTTAGGCTACACCTTC. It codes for CAWSSRTGLGYTF.

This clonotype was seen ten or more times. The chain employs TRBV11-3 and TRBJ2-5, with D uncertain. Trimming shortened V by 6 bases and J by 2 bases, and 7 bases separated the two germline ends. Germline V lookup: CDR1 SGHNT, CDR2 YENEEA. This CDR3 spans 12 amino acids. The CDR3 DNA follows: TGTGCCAGCAGAGACACGCAAGAGACCCAGTACTTC. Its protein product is CASRDTQETQYF.

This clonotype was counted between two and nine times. Here the CDR3 reads CASSLGGNVGTDTQYF. In DNA form, the CDR3 reads TGTGCCAGCAGCTTAGGCGGGAATGTCGGCACAGATACGCAGTATTTT. The chain links TRBV7-9 to TRBJ2-3; D perhaps matches TRBD2 (6 bases). This CDR3 has 16 residues. Deletions cut 1 base from V and 1 base from J, with 12 bases between. Germline CDR1 reads SEHNR; CDR2 reads FQNEAQ (reference sequence).

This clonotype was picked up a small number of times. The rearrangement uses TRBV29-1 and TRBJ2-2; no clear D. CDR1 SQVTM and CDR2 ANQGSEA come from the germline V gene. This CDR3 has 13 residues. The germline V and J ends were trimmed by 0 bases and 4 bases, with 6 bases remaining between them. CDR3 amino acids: CSVEDFSTGELFF. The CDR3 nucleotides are TGCAGCGTTGAAGACTTCTCCACCGGGGAGCTGTTTTTT.

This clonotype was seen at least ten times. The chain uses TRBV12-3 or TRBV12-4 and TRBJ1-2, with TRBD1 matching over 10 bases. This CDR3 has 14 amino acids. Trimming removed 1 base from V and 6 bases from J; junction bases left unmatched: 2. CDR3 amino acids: CASSLGDRGNGYTF. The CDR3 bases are TGTGCCAGCAGTTTAGGGGACAGGGGAAATGGCTACACCTTC.

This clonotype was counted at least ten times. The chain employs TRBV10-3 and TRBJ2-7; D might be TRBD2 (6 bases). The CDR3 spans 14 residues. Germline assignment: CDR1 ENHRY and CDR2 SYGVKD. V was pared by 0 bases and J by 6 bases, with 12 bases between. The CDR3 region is CAISESAQGGEQYF. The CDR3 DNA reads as TGTGCCATCAGTGAGTCAGCGCAGGGAGGCGAGCAGTACTTC.

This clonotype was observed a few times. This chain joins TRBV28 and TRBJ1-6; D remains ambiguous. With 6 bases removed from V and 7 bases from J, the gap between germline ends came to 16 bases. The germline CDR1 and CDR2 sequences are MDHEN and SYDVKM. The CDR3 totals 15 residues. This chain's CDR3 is CASRYRTWENSPLHF. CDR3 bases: TGTGCCAGCAGATATCGGACGTGGGAAAATTCACCCCTCCACTTT.